The T cell receptor (beta chain) described here comes from a study of T cell changes during pregnancy in multiple sclerosis (dated by TCRdb to between 2018 and 2020). About the full investigation: The study looked at changes in the T cell repertoire across pregnancy in women with multiple sclerosis.

Libraries were built with the immunoSEQ multiplex PCR assay. TCRdb re-hosts the immuneACCESS table, in-frame sequences only. Its copies lack some clones; in the studies checked, an unresolved V gene accounts for under half of them, and the cause for the rest is not known. This sample lists about 31,000 clones; about 87% were detected once. The top ten clonotypes cover about 8% of the sample. Ends trimmed: V by 3 bases, J by 5 bases; bases unmatched to a gene: 6. The CDR3 runs 14 residues from the cysteine to the phenylalanine. The DNA shown is the 42-base CDR3, in frame from base 1. CDR1 and CDR2 are read off the germline V gene as MNHEY and SVGAGI. A word on this clone: Its binding antigen is unknown. Base-call qualities are not available, and no considerably larger clone is one nucleotide away.

The sample was CD8+ T cells from peripheral blood mononuclear cells, taken before pregnancy. This receptor chain uses TRBV6-5 and TRBJ1-2, with TRBD1 identical over 7 junction bases. The origin of this receptor is a female donor with multiple sclerosis, enrolled in a pregnancy study. The DNA is as follows: TGTGCCAGCAGTTATAGGGGGCAAATGTATGGCTACACCTTC. Its protein is CASSYRGQMYGYTF.